This T cell receptor beta chain was documented in a study of T cell repertoires in cytomegalovirus infection. Turning to the study itself: Both a matching HLA type and CMV infection were indicated by public TCR beta signatures.

Each CDR3 protein is one row after TCRdb ran MiXCR on the reads. The sample lists about 310,000 distinct CDR3 sequences; roughly 25% were seen once. The sample holds a few counts of this clonotype. What it binds is unknown. CDR1 and CDR2 from the germline V gene are DFQATT and SNEGSKA (reference sequence). The CDR3 is 15 amino acids. V gave up 6 bases and J gave up 0 bases, with 16 bases separating them. The specimen was cultured PBMCs, collected from culture after CMV antigen stimulation. This clonotype was obtained from a human donor in good health (CMV status not recorded). Some clones in this sample may be carry-over from other donors' samples. The genes are TRBV20-1 and TRBJ2-3, with no clear D. This CDR3 reads CSARMGRLSTDTQYF. The CDR3 region has the DNA TGCAGTGCCCGGATGGGCAGGCTGAGCACAGATACGCAGTATTTT.